This T cell receptor (beta chain) was obtained from a study of graft-versus-host responses after intestinal transplantation (dated by TCRdb to about 2021). Study-level background: Recipients received multivisceral, liver-intestinal, or isolated intestinal transplants. Every recipient was given anti-thymocyte globulin induction, followed by 2 to 4 years of maintenance tacrolimus and steroids. Bulk TCR-beta CDR3 sequencing was used to track graft-versus-host and host-versus-graft alloreactive T cell clones in the graft, circulation and bone marrow after intestinal transplantation. Alloreactive clones were identified by sequencing pre-transplant mixed lymphocyte reaction products and comparing them with unstimulated pre-transplant donor and recipient T cells. A cohort of more than 20 intestinal transplant recipients, including one retransplant, was enrolled, and a few patients lacking pretransplant specimens were excluded. A peak of at least 4% donor T cells among recipient peripheral blood mononuclear cells was the definition used for donor T cell macrochimerism. Rather than being sequenced by the commercial service, samples from a few later patients were sequenced in-house on an Illumina MiSeq and processed with MiXCR. Results and caveats for the whole study, not just this receptor: High GvH to HvG T cell clonal ratios were observed in the allografts of patients with donor T cell macrochimerism. Early after transplant, peak levels of circulating GvH clones were found to be associated with declines in HvG clones. The conclusions were limited by the relatively low number and heterogeneity of the intestinal transplant patients. GvH clones were detected in recipient bone marrow, and some appeared earlier in ileal mucosa or blood, consistent with an intestinal mucosal origin.

The label giving this sample's time point can be read as: cells obtained before transplantation from donor or recipient. CD3+CD4+ and CD3+CD8+ populations were FACS-sorted from unstimulated pre-transplant donor and recipient cells taken from spleen or lymph nodes. Preparation of the library involved the immunoSEQ multiplex PCR assay. In most patients, genomic DNA was isolated using the Qiagen DNeasy Blood and Tissue Kit and sent frozen to Adaptive Biotechnologies for TCR sequencing. Adaptive Biotechnologies carried out high-throughput TCR-beta CDR3 sequencing of genomic DNA for most patients. On the study's bioinformatics: Adaptive's ImmunoSEQ software was the source of the TCR sequencing data for 18 patients, while a few other patients were processed with MiXCR and VDJtools. CD4 versus CD8 sorting errors were corrected by removing sequences found in both subsets at a frequency ratio below 5:1. CDR3 nucleotide sequences shared between donor and recipient were removed because the origin of such sequences could not be assigned. At least 2-fold expansion over unstimulated cells and a minimum CFSE-low frequency of 0.002% (template counts) or 0.001% (read counts) were required for clones to be classified as alloreactive. Clones detected in sequenced pre-transplant spleen, lymph node, or MLR CFSE-low populations of the donor or recipient were defined as mappable. The cumulative frequency of alloreactive clones was calculated as a percentage of all sequences, weighted by copy number. TCRdb took this table from immuneACCESS and kept in-frame rearrangements with V and J called. Such tables lack part of the clones; where checked against another copy, unresolved V genes explain under half of the gap, and the rest is unexplained. That table gives V, J and clone size, and the DNA gave D and trimming. This sample has tens of thousands of clones in its table, and 70% to 90% of those were observed once. Of the sample, roughly 2.6% is held by the ten largest clones.

Sequences MDHEN (CDR1) and SYDVKM (CDR2) are obtained from the germline V gene. V loses 4 bases, J loses 6 bases, and the germline ends lie 13 bases apart. Counted from cysteine to phenylalanine, this CDR3 has 14 amino acids. The DNA shown is the 42-base CDR3, in frame from base 1. Points on this clone: Its antigen remains unidentified. Nothing much larger sits one base from this clone, and base qualities are not available.

The chain is encoded by TRBV28 joined to TRBJ1-5; TRBD1 might be the D gene, on 6 matching bases. This clonotype was sampled from a human donor who received an intestinal transplant. The source material was unstimulated CD8+ T cells sorted from spleen or lymph node cells, sampled before intestinal transplant. The CDR3 is CASSSLQGSQPQHF. The bases are TGTGCCAGCAGTTCATTACAGGGTTCTCAGCCCCAGCATTTT.